This section outlines one T cell receptor (beta chain) sequence together with its context. Its target is unknown. The sample comes from a study of cytomegalovirus exposure and HLA in healthy donors. Study-level points and caveats: A classifier reportedly called cytomegalovirus status with high sensitivity and specificity. Some V segments (TRBV6-2 and TRBV6-3 among them) were excluded as indistinguishable.

This CDR3 is 14 amino acids long. With 5 bases clipped from V and 4 bases from J, the junction kept 6 bases outside the gene matches. The germline gives CDR1 SNHLY, CDR2 FYNNEI. The PCR was carried out with 60 Vbeta primers and 13 Jbeta primers. Method: immunoSEQ multiplex PCR; TCRdb's copy keeps in-frame clones and lacks some. The table lists about 270,000 clones, about 75% of them singletons. Material for sequencing was PBMCs. The V call is TRBV2, the J call TRBJ1-1; the match to TRBD1 covers 8 bases. The receptor was isolated from a female donor in good health and CMV-seronegative. This CDR3 reads CASSQTGEGTEAFF. CDR3 DNA: TGTGCCAGCAGTCAGACAGGGGAGGGCACTGAAGCTTTCTTT.